This T cell receptor (beta chain) was captured by sequencing in a study of blood T cell repertoires in COVID-19. The ends lost 2 bases at V and 5 bases at J; junction bases unmatched: 5. CDR3 size: 15 residues. Germline assignment: CDR1 LNHDA and CDR2 SQIVND (reference sequence). Only in-frame clones appear in the TCRdb table, and some are missing; sequencing was by immunoSEQ multiplex PCR. The data show around 66,000 clones, 70% to 90% seen once. The sequencing input was peripheral blood. The sequence was collected from a man aged 55 to 70 with acute or convalescent COVID-19. This chain uses TRBV19 with TRBJ1-1; 10 bases map to TRBD1. The CDR3 protein is CASSIMTGGRTEAFF. CDR3 sequence (DNA): TGTGCCAGTAGTATAATGACAGGGGGCCGAACTGAAGCTTTCTTT. The complete variable domain, with remaining parts taken from reference TRBV19 and TRBJ1-1, reads DGGITQSPKYLFRKEGQNVTLSCEQNLNHDAMYWYRQDPGQGLRLIYYSQIVNDFQKGDIAEGYSVSREKKESFPLTVTSAQKNPTAFYLCASSIMTGGRTEAFFGQGTRLTVV.